Below are 8 T cell receptor beta chains sequenced from a single sample in a study of shared clonotypes between healthy human individuals. The method was immunoSEQ multiplex PCR; TCRdb's version includes in-frame clones alone and lacks a portion of them. The table includes 2,500,000 or so clones, roughly 92% detected once. Input material: naive CD4+ T cells from PBMCs. Noted subset: CD45RA+ positively selected. These receptors were obtained from a man aged 18 to 30 in good health. Some clones in this sample may be carry-over from other donors' samples.

The rearrangement uses TRBV5-5 and TRBJ1-1; 8 bases match TRBD1. V shed 3 bases and J 2 bases; nucleotides not matched to a gene: 6. Germline CDR1 and CDR2: SGHKS and YYEKEE (reference sequence). This CDR3 comprises 15 residues. Here the CDR3 reads CASSSWTGFNTEAFF. CDR3 bases: TGTGCCAGCAGCTCATGGACAGGGTTTAACACTGAAGCTTTCTTT.

The V call is TRBV27, the J call TRBJ1-3; D is perhaps TRBD1 (6 bases). The CDR3 totals 15 residues. CDR1 is MNHEY, CDR2 SMNVEV, per germline (reference sequence). With 5 bases removed from V and 4 bases from J, the gap between germline ends came to 15 bases. DNA for the CDR3: TGTGCCAGCAGTCGAAGGGGGGGGACGGGAAACACCATATATTTT. It specifies CASSRRGGTGNTIYF.

The chain is built from TRBV7-2 and TRBJ2-3, with D unresolved. Germline lookup yields CDR1 SGHTA and CDR2 FQGNSA. The V end was cut by 4 bases, the J end by 5 bases, with 7 bases between. The CDR3 is made up of 12 amino acids. In DNA, the CDR3 is TGTGCCAGCAGCTACACCCTAGATACGCAGTATTTT. Amino acids: CASSYTLDTQYF.

The chain joins TRBV7-3 to TRBJ2-1; D might be TRBD1 (6 bases). This CDR3 region has 13 residues. V lost 5 bases, J lost 15 bases, and 20 bases lay in between. Germline V gives CDR1 SGHTA, CDR2 FQGTGA. The CDR3 nucleotides read TGTGCCAGCAGCCCCGATCGGACAGAGAGGCCGTTCTTC. It codes for CASSPDRTERPFF.

The gene calls are TRBV29-1 and TRBJ2-2; TRBD1 might be the D (6 bases). The CDR3 covers 17 residues. The germline CDR1 and CDR2 sequences are SQVTM and ANQGSEA. The V end was cut by 3 bases, the J end by 2 bases, with 19 bases between. The CDR3 is CSVDRPPWDNNTGELFF. CDR3 in DNA: TGCAGCGTTGATCGCCCCCCCTGGGACAACAACACCGGGGAGCTGTTTTTT.

The chain links TRBV11-2 to TRBJ2-3; 7 bases are a match to TRBD2. The CDR3 spans 16 residues. V lost 2 bases and J lost 4; bases outside the gene matches: 9. Germline-derived CDR1 and CDR2 are SGHAT and FQNNGV. CDR3 bases: TGTGCCAGCAGCTTATTGGCGGGAGTAGTTGCAGATACGCAGTATTTT. The encoded protein is CASSLLAGVVADTQYF.

This chain links TRBV7-9 with TRBJ2-1, with D tentatively TRBD1 (6 bases). V was shortened by 5 bases and J by 6 bases, with 20 bases between the two germline ends. Germline CDR1 SEHNR, CDR2 FQNEAQ (reference sequence). This CDR3 is built from 16 residues. The CDR3 bases are TGTGCCAGCAGCACCTCACCAGGGGCCGGTATCAATGAGCAGTTCTTC. Encoded protein: CASSTSPGAGINEQFF.

This chain connects TRBV18 to TRBJ1-4, with D perhaps TRBD1 (5 bases). With 9 bases removed from V and 3 bases from J, the gap between germline ends came to 11 bases. CDR1 and CDR2 from the germline V gene are KGHSH and LQKENI. The CDR3 totals 13 residues. The CDR3 coding sequence is TGTGCCAGTGTCCGGGGGGCTAATGAAAAACTGTTTTTT. Protein: CASVRGANEKLFF.